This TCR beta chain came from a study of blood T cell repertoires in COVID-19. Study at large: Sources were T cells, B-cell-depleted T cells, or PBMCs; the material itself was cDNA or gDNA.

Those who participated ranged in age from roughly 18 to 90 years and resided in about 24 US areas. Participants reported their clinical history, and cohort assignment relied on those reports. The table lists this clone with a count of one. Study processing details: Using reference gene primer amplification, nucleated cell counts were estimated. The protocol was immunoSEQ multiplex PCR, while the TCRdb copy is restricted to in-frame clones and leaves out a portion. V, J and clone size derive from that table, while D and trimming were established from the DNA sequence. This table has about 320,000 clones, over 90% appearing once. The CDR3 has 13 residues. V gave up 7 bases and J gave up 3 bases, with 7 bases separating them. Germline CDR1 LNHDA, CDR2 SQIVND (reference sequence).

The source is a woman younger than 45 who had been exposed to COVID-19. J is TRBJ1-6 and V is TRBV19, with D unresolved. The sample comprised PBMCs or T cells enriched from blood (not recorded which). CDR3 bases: TGTGCCAGTAAGGAGGACTATAATTCACCCCTCCACTTT. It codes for CASKEDYNSPLHF.